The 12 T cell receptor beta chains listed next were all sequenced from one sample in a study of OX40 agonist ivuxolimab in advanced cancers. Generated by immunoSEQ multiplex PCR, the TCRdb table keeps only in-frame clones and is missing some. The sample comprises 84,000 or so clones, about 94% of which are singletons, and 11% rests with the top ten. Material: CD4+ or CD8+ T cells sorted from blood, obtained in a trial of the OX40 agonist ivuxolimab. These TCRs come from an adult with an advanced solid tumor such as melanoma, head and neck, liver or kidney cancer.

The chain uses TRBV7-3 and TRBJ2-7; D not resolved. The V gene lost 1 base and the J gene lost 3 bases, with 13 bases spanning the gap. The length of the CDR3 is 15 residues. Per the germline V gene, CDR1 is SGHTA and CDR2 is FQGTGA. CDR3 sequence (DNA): TGTGCCAGCAGCTTAAATGACTCCAGTGACTACGAGCAGTACTTC. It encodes CASSLNDSSDYEQYF.

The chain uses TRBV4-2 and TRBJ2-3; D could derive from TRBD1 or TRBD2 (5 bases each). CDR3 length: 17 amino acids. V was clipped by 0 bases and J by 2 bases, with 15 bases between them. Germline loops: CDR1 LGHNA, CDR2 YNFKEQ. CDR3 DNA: TGTGCCAGCAGCCAAGAACGAGGGGCCGAGTACACAGATACGCAGTATTTT. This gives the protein CASSQERGAEYTDTQYF.

The CDR3: CASSLANYEQYF. The CDR3, as DNA: TGTGCCAGCAGCTTGGCAAACTACGAGCAGTACTTC. J is TRBJ2-7 and V is TRBV5-6; no clear D. The V gene lost 0 bases and the J gene lost 3 bases, with 4 bases spanning the gap. This CDR3 comprises 12 residues. The V gene's germline CDR1 is SGHDT and CDR2 YYEEEE. The full variable domain, in which reference TRBV5-6 and TRBJ2-7 provide the parts outside the CDR3, is DAGVTQSPTHLIKTRGQQVTLRCSPKSGHDTVSWYQQALGQGPQFIFQYYEEEERQRGNFPDRFSGHQFPNYSSELNVNALLLGDSALYLCASSLANYEQYFGPGTRLTVT.

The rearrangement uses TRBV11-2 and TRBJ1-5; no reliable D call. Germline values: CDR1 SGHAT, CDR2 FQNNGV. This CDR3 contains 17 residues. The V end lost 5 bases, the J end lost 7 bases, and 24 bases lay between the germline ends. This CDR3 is CASSQNTGLGVWQPQHF. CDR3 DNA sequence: TGTGCCAGCAGCCAAAATACTGGCCTCGGCGTATGGCAGCCCCAGCATTTT.

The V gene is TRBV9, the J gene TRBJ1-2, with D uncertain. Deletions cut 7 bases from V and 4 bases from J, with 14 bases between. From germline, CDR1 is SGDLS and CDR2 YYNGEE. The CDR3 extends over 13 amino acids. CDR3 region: CASAGVGGYGYTF. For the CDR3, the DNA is TGTGCCAGCGCCGGCGTGGGTGGCTATGGCTACACCTTC.

The CDR3: CASSGVGTPYEQYF. The CDR3 nucleotides are TGTGCCAGCAGCGGCGTGGGGACACCCTACGAGCAGTACTTC. The gene calls are TRBV5-4 and TRBJ2-7, with D tentatively TRBD1 (6 bases). Trimming stripped 4 bases from V and 2 bases from J, with 13 bases between. Germline loops: CDR1 SGHNT, CDR2 YYREEE (reference sequence). The CDR3 is 14 amino acids.

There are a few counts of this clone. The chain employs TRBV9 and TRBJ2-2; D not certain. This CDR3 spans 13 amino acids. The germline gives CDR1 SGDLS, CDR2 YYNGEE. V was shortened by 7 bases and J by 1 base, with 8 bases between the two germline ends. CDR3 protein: CASGQENTGELFF. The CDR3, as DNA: TGTGCCAGCGGCCAGGAGAACACCGGGGAGCTGTTTTTT.

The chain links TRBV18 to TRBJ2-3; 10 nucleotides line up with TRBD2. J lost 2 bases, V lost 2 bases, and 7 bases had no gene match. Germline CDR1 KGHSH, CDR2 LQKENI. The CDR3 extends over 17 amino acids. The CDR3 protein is CASSPSGLAVFTDTQYF. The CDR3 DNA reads TGTGCCAGCTCACCATCCGGACTAGCGGTGTTCACAGATACGCAGTATTTT.

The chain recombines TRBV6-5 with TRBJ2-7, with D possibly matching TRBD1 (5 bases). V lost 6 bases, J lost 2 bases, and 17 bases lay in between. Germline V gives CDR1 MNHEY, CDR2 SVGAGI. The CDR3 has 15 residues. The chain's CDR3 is CASSSTGGATYEQYF. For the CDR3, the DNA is TGTGCCAGCAGCAGCACTGGTGGGGCCACCTACGAGCAGTACTTC.

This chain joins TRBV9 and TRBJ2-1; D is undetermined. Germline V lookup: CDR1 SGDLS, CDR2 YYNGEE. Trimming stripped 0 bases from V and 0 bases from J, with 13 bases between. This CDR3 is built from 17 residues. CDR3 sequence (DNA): TGTGCCAGCAGCGTAGGGGCCGATCCTAGCTCCTACAATGAGCAGTTCTTC. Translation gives CASSVGADPSSYNEQFF.

The CDR3 is CASRRRDGDAYEQYF. DNA for the CDR3: TGTGCCAGCAGACGGAGGGACGGTGACGCCTACGAGCAGTACTTC. The chain employs TRBV6-6 and TRBJ2-7, with D possibly TRBD2 on 6 matching bases. The germline gives CDR1 MNHNY, CDR2 SVGAGI (reference sequence). The V end lost 6 bases, the J end lost 2 bases, and 17 bases lay between the germline ends. CDR3 length: 15 residues.

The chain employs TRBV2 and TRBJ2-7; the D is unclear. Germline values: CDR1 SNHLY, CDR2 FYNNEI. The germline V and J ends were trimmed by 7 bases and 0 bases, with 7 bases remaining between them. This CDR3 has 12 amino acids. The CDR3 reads CASTHTSYEQYF. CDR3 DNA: TGTGCCAGCACTCACACCTCCTACGAGCAGTACTTC.